Listed below are T cell receptor beta chains from one sample, sequenced in a study of blood T cell repertoires in COVID-19. Sequencing was performed with immunoSEQ multiplex PCR; in TCRdb, only in-frame clones are kept and a portion is missing. The sample has roughly 130,000 clones, approximately 80% seen once; the top ten hold approximately 3%. Sample: peripheral blood. These receptors originate from an elderly woman with acute or convalescent COVID-19. Each CDR3 is given with its conserved first and last residue. Fields, in order: CDR3 protein, CDR3 DNA, V gene, J gene, clone size, D gene, CDR3 length. A D gene is named only where the DNA matches it firmly. Expanded clones get a size class; other rows say once, few or many, or leave the size out.

CDR3aa: CASSVRLDTGELFF; CDR3nt: TGTGCCAGCAGCGTCCGACTAGACACCGGGGAGCTGTTTTTT; v_gene: TRBV14; j_gene: TRBJ2-2; abundance: NA; d_gene: NA; len: 14
CDR3aa: CASRKRGDTGELFF; CDR3nt: TGTGCCAGTAGGAAGCGGGGCGACACCGGGGAGCTGTTTTTT; v_gene: TRBV19; j_gene: TRBJ2-2; abundance: once; d_gene: TRBD2; len: 14
CDR3aa: CASSSGQGEGGYTF; CDR3nt: TGCGCCAGCAGCTCGGGACAGGGGGAAGGTGGCTACACCTTC; v_gene: TRBV5-1; j_gene: TRBJ1-2; abundance: NA; d_gene: TRBD1; len: 14
CDR3aa: CASSIGTRGGEQYF; CDR3nt: TGTGCCAGCAGCATAGGGACCCGGGGAGGGGAGCAGTACTTC; v_gene: TRBV2; j_gene: TRBJ2-7; abundance: NA; d_gene: TRBD2; len: 14
CDR3aa: CSVGGKPGRGSTGELFF; CDR3nt: TGCAGCGTGGGCGGTAAACCAGGGCGGGGTAGCACCGGGGAGCTGTTTTTT; v_gene: TRBV29-1; j_gene: TRBJ2-2; abundance: NA; d_gene: NA; len: 17
CDR3aa: CASSLGGSGGGAETQYF; CDR3nt: TGTGCCAGCAGCTTGGGGGGTAGCGGGGGCGGTGCAGAGACCCAGTACTTC; v_gene: TRBV5-5; j_gene: TRBJ2-5; abundance: NA; d_gene: TRBD2; len: 17
CDR3aa: CASSPPTGLNEKLFF; CDR3nt: TGCGCCAGCAGCCCCCCGACAGGACTTAATGAAAAACTGTTTTTT; v_gene: TRBV4-1; j_gene: TRBJ1-4; abundance: NA; d_gene: NA; len: 15
CDR3aa: CASSVQTGGYYGYTF; CDR3nt: TGTGCCAGCAGCGTCCAGACAGGGGGCTACTATGGCTACACCTTC; v_gene: TRBV9; j_gene: TRBJ1-2; abundance: NA; d_gene: TRBD1; len: 15
CDR3aa: CASSTHRGENTEAFF; CDR3nt: TGTGCCAGTAGTACACACAGGGGCGAGAACACTGAAGCTTTCTTT; v_gene: TRBV19; j_gene: TRBJ1-1; abundance: once; d_gene: TRBD1; len: 15
CDR3aa: CASSPQGYGASGANVLTF; CDR3nt: TGCGCCAGCAGCCCCCAGGGCTATGGGGCCTCTGGGGCCAACGTCCTGACTTTC; v_gene: TRBV4-1; j_gene: TRBJ2-6; abundance: NA; d_gene: NA; len: 18
CDR3aa: CASSHLAGGRSGELFF; CDR3nt: TGCGCCAGCAGCCATCTAGCGGGGGGGCGTTCCGGGGAGCTGTTTTTT; v_gene: TRBV4-1; j_gene: TRBJ2-2; abundance: NA; d_gene: TRBD2; len: 16
CDR3aa: CSVEKGGLGTGELFF; CDR3nt: TGCAGCGTTGAAAAAGGGGGCCTTGGCACCGGGGAGCTGTTTTTT; v_gene: TRBV29-1; j_gene: TRBJ2-2; abundance: once; d_gene: TRBD1; len: 15
CDR3aa: CASNTGTGGVEQYF; CDR3nt: TGCGCCAGCAATACCGGGACAGGGGGCGTCGAGCAGTACTTC; v_gene: TRBV5-1; j_gene: TRBJ2-7; abundance: NA; d_gene: TRBD1; len: 14
CDR3aa: CASSLSPLAGYEQYF; CDR3nt: TGTGCCAGCAGCTTGAGTCCACTCGCCGGCTACGAGCAGTACTTC; v_gene: TRBV7-2; j_gene: TRBJ2-7; abundance: NA; d_gene: NA; len: 15
CDR3aa: CAISTQYRTGGTDTQYF; CDR3nt: TGTGCCATCAGCACCCAATATAGGACAGGGGGCACAGATACGCAGTATTTT; v_gene: TRBV10-3; j_gene: TRBJ2-3; abundance: NA; d_gene: TRBD1; len: 17
CDR3aa: CASSLRRQGDEQYF; CDR3nt: TGTGCCAGCAGTCTCCGCCGACAGGGGGACGAGCAGTACTTC; v_gene: TRBV27; j_gene: TRBJ2-7; abundance: NA; d_gene: TRBD1; len: 14
CDR3aa: CASSLGQPGTDTQYF; CDR3nt: TGTGCCAGCAGCTTAGGACAGCCCGGCACAGATACGCAGTATTTT; v_gene: TRBV7-2; j_gene: TRBJ2-3; abundance: NA; d_gene: NA; len: 15
CDR3aa: CASSFSGGSGEKLFF; CDR3nt: TGTGCCAGCTCCTTTTCAGGGGGCAGCGGTGAAAAACTGTTTTTT; v_gene: TRBV6-5; j_gene: TRBJ1-4; abundance: NA; d_gene: TRBD1; len: 15
CDR3aa: CASTQMGGLSGNTIYF; CDR3nt: TGCGCCAGCACGCAAATGGGGGGTCTTTCTGGAAACACCATATATTTT; v_gene: TRBV5-1; j_gene: TRBJ1-3; abundance: NA; d_gene: NA; len: 16
CDR3aa: CASSRQISRGAPLHF; CDR3nt: TGTGCCAGTAGTCGACAGATTTCCCGCGGAGCACCCCTCCACTTT; v_gene: TRBV19; j_gene: TRBJ1-6; abundance: NA; d_gene: NA; len: 15
CDR3aa: CASSQETGFYGYTF; CDR3nt: TGCGCCAGCAGCCAAGAGACAGGTTTTTATGGCTACACCTTC; v_gene: TRBV4-3; j_gene: TRBJ1-2; abundance: NA; d_gene: NA; len: 14
CDR3aa: CASSEGIWAGGYTF; CDR3nt: TGTGCCAGCAGTGAAGGTATCTGGGCTGGTGGCTACACCTTC; v_gene: TRBV2; j_gene: TRBJ1-2; abundance: NA; d_gene: NA; len: 14
CDR3aa: CATSPRGQGELFF; CDR3nt: TGTGCCACCAGTCCCAGGGGGCAGGGCGAGCTGTTTTTT; v_gene: TRBV15; j_gene: TRBJ2-2; abundance: NA; d_gene: TRBD1; len: 13
CDR3aa: CASSHQFNSHTEAFF; CDR3nt: TGTGCCAGCAGTCACCAATTTAACAGCCACACTGAAGCTTTCTTT; v_gene: TRBV6-5; j_gene: TRBJ1-1; abundance: NA; d_gene: NA; len: 15
CDR3aa: CASSPTGDGYTF; CDR3nt: TGTGCCAGCAGTCCTACAGGGGATGGCTACACCTTC; v_gene: TRBV3-1/TRBV3-2; j_gene: TRBJ1-2; abundance: NA; d_gene: TRBD1; len: 12
CDR3aa: CSASRGTSGGAYNEQFF; CDR3nt: TGCAGTGCTAGTCGAGGGACTAGCGGGGGGGCCTACAATGAGCAGTTCTTC; v_gene: TRBV20-1; j_gene: TRBJ2-1; abundance: NA; d_gene: TRBD2; len: 17
CDR3aa: CASSHQENQPQHF; CDR3nt: TGTGCCAGCAGCCACCAGGAAAATCAGCCCCAGCATTTT; v_gene: TRBV4-2; j_gene: TRBJ1-5; abundance: NA; d_gene: NA; len: 13
CDR3aa: CASSLASSGANVLTF; CDR3nt: TGTGCCAGCAGCTTAGCCTCCTCTGGGGCCAACGTCCTGACTTTC; v_gene: TRBV11-2; j_gene: TRBJ2-6; abundance: NA; d_gene: NA; len: 15
CDR3aa: CASSSSSGPDTQYF; CDR3nt: TGTGCCAGCAGCTCCTCTAGCGGGCCAGATACGCAGTATTTT; v_gene: TRBV11-1; j_gene: TRBJ2-3; abundance: NA; d_gene: TRBD2; len: 14
CDR3aa: CASSLSLGSEKLFF; CDR3nt: TGTGCCAGCAGTTTATCTCTAGGGAGTGAAAAACTGTTTTTT; v_gene: TRBV28; j_gene: TRBJ1-4; abundance: NA; d_gene: NA; len: 14
CDR3aa: CASSTGSGTEAFF; CDR3nt: TGTGCCAGTAGTACAGGGTCGGGCACTGAAGCTTTCTTT; v_gene: TRBV7-3; j_gene: TRBJ1-1; abundance: NA; d_gene: NA; len: 13
CDR3aa: CASSSYGGAMAEQFF; CDR3nt: TGTGCCAGCAGCTCCTACGGGGGGGCGATGGCTGAGCAGTTCTTC; v_gene: TRBV7-2; j_gene: TRBJ2-1; abundance: NA; d_gene: TRBD2; len: 15
CDR3aa: CASSSGRGRGYTF; CDR3nt: TGTGCCAGCAGCTCGGGTAGGGGGCGTGGCTACACCTTC; v_gene: TRBV11-1; j_gene: TRBJ1-2; abundance: NA; d_gene: TRBD1; len: 13
CDR3aa: CASSLTGYTGELFF; CDR3nt: TGTGCCAGCAGCCTCACAGGGTACACCGGGGAGCTGTTTTTT; v_gene: TRBV3-1/TRBV3-2; j_gene: TRBJ2-2; abundance: NA; d_gene: NA; len: 14
CDR3aa: CASSPSTGTNTEAFF; CDR3nt: TGTGCCAGCTCACCGTCGACAGGGACGAACACTGAAGCTTTCTTT; v_gene: TRBV18; j_gene: TRBJ1-1; abundance: NA; d_gene: TRBD1; len: 15
CDR3aa: CASATRTTNTGELFF; CDR3nt: TGTGCCAGCGCGACGAGGACAACGAACACCGGGGAGCTGTTTTTT; v_gene: TRBV5-4; j_gene: TRBJ2-2; abundance: NA; d_gene: NA; len: 15
CDR3aa: CASSSQTGWTEAFF; CDR3nt: TGTGCCAGCAGCTCGCAGACAGGGTGGACTGAAGCTTTCTTT; v_gene: TRBV7-2; j_gene: TRBJ1-1; abundance: NA; d_gene: TRBD1; len: 14
CDR3aa: CASSPGAGLQETQYF; CDR3nt: TGTGCCAGCAGCCCCGGTGCAGGCCTCCAAGAGACCCAGTACTTC; v_gene: TRBV9; j_gene: TRBJ2-5; abundance: NA; d_gene: NA; len: 15
CDR3aa: CASSAVAGGLAGEHQNTGELFF; CDR3nt: TGTGCCAGCAGCGCCGTTGCGGGGGGACTAGCGGGGGAACACCAGAACACCGGGGAGCTGTTTTTT; v_gene: TRBV13; j_gene: TRBJ2-2; abundance: NA; d_gene: TRBD2; len: 22
CDR3aa: CASSRTGASYGYTF; CDR3nt: TGTGCCAGCAGCCGGACAGGGGCTAGCTATGGCTACACCTTC; v_gene: TRBV6-5; j_gene: TRBJ1-2; abundance: NA; d_gene: TRBD1; len: 14
CDR3aa: CASSLQGQGGSGYTF; CDR3nt: TGTGCCAGCAGCCTACAGGGACAGGGGGGGAGTGGCTACACCTTC; v_gene: TRBV7-2; j_gene: TRBJ1-2; abundance: few; d_gene: TRBD1; len: 15
CDR3aa: CASGLPDMRQGADNTIYF; CDR3nt: TGTGCTAGTGGTTTGCCCGACATGAGACAGGGGGCGGATAACACCATATATTTT; v_gene: TRBV12-5; j_gene: TRBJ1-3; abundance: once; d_gene: TRBD1; len: 18
CDR3aa: CASSPSWSSSYNEQFF; CDR3nt: TGTGCCAGCAGTCCCTCTTGGAGCAGCTCCTACAATGAGCAGTTCTTC; v_gene: TRBV25-1; j_gene: TRBJ2-1; abundance: NA; d_gene: NA; len: 16
CDR3aa: CASSSLAGGTDTQYF; CDR3nt: TGTGCCAGCAGCTCCCTTGCCGGGGGAACAGATACGCAGTATTTT; v_gene: TRBV7-8; j_gene: TRBJ2-3; abundance: NA; d_gene: NA; len: 15
CDR3aa: CASSLAGQGPYGYTF; CDR3nt: TGTGCCAGCAGCTTAGCAGGGCAGGGGCCCTATGGCTACACCTTC; v_gene: TRBV7-9; j_gene: TRBJ1-2; abundance: once; d_gene: NA; len: 15